This T cell receptor beta chain was recovered during a study of cytomegalovirus exposure and HLA in healthy donors. At the level of the study: Early on, a data release was issued that held 80 million or so unique TCRs from HLA-typed donors.

This clone was recorded only once. Its antigen is still unknown. The PCR used 60 Vbeta and 13 Jbeta primers. The repertoire was sequenced with immunoSEQ multiplex PCR; TCRdb's copy has only in-frame clones and lacks some. The data show approximately 170,000 clones, about 82% seen once. The study, taken as a whole, reports: Upon later analysis, TCR association rates were observed to vary by HLA locus, being highest for DRB1 and lowest for HLA-C. Presence/absence analyses took donor sequencing depth as roughly uniform. For cytomegalovirus status, the classifier reportedly gave diagnoses with high specificity and sensitivity.

In germline, CDR1 is SEHNR, CDR2 FQNEAQ (reference sequence). Trimming took 5 bases from V and 4 from J, leaving 9 bases between them. CDR3 size: 12 residues. The sequenced sample was PBMCs. V gene TRBV7-9 combines with J gene TRBJ2-7, with unresolved D. The TCR originated in a woman younger than 35 in good health and CMV-seronegative. The DNA for the CDR3 is TGTGCCAGCAGCCCCCCTACTTACGAGCAGTACTTC. It is translated as CASSPPTYEQYF.